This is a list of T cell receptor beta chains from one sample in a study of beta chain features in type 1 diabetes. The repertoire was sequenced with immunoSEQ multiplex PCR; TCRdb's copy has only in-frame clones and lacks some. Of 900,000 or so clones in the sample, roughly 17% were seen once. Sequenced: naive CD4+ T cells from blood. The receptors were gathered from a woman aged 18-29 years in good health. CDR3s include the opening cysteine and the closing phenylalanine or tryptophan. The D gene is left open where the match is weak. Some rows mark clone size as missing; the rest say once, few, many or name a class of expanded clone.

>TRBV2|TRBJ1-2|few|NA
TGTGCCAGCATTTCCTCCCAAGGCTATGGCTACACCTTC
CASISSQGYGYTF
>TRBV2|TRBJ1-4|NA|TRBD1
TGTGCCAGAGGAGGACAGGGAAATGAAAAACTGTTTTTT
CARGGQGNEKLFF
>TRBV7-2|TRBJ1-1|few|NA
TGTGCCAGCAGTGGCAATGGATGGGCTTTCTTT
CASSGNGWAFF
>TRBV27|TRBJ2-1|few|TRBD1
TGTGCCAGCCGGGGACAGGGGACGGGCGGGATTGGCTACAATGAGCAGTTCTTC
CASRGQGTGGIGYNEQFF
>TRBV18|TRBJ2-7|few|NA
TGTGCCAGCTCGCAGACTCCTTACGAGCAGTACTTC
CASSQTPYEQYF
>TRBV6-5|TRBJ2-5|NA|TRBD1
TGTGCCAGCAGTAAACAGGGGCAAGAGACCCAGTACTTC
CASSKQGQETQYF
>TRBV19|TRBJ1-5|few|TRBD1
TGTGCCAGTAGTAGAGGGGGCGGGCAGCCCCAGCATTTT
CASSRGGGQPQHF
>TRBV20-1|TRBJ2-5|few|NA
TGCAGTGCAAGATTCACAGAGACCCAGTACTTC
CSARFTETQYF
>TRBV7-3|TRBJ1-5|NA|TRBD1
TGTGCCAGCAGCTTGACAGGGAAGGAGCCCCAGCATTTT
CASSLTGKEPQHF
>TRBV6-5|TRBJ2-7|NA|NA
TGTGCCAGCAGTTACTCGGGCAGGGCCCCCTCCTACGAGCAGTACTTC
CASSYSGRAPSYEQYF
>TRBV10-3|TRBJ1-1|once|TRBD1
TGTGCCATCAGGGCAGGGGGAAACACTGAAGCTTTCTTT
CAIRAGGNTEAFF
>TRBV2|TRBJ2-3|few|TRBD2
TGTGCCAGCAGTGCTAGCGGGAGCACAGATACGCAGTATTTT
CASSASGSTDTQYF
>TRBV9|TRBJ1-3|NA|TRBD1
TGTGCCAGCAGCGTTCAGGGGGCAGATGGAAACACCATATATTTT
CASSVQGADGNTIYF
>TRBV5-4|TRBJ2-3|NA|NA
TGTGCCAGCAGCCCCGGGACTAGCACAGATACGCAGTATTTT
CASSPGTSTDTQYF
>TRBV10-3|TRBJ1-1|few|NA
TGTGCCATCAGTGAGTCCATGGGGAGCACCGCTTTCTTT
CAISESMGSTAFF
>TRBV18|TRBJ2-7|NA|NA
TGTGCCAGCTCACCACCTAAAACCGGGGTCTACGAGCAGTACTTC
CASSPPKTGVYEQYF
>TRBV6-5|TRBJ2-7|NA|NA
TGTGCCAGCAGTTACAACCTGGGACCATCCTACGAGCAGTACTTC
CASSYNLGPSYEQYF
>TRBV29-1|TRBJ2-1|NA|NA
TGCAGCGTAACTATGGTCAATGAGCAGTTCTTC
CSVTMVNEQFF
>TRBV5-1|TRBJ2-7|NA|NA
TGCGCCAGCAGCTTGGAGCCAGGGGAGGCTTACGAGCAGTACTTC
CASSLEPGEAYEQYF
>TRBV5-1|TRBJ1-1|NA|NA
TGCGCCAGCAGCTTCACAGAGAACACTGAAGCTTTCTTT
CASSFTENTEAFF
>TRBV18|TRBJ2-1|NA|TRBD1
TGTGCCAGCTCACCGACCGGGACAGCAAAGGGTGAGCAGTTCTTC
CASSPTGTAKGEQFF
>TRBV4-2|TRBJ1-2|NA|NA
TGTGCCAGCAGCCAAGTTCCCCCCCTAGGCTACACCTTC
CASSQVPPLGYTF
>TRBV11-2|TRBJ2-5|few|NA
TGTGCCAGCAGCCCTCCCCAGGGGGGGGAGACCCAGTACTTC
CASSPPQGGETQYF
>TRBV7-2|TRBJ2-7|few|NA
TGTGCCAGCAGCTTCACTAGGAGCTCCTACGAGCAGTACTTC
CASSFTRSSYEQYF
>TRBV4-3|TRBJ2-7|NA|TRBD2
TGCGCCAGCAGCCAAGAACGTCTAGCGGGAGGCTACGAGCAGTACTTC
CASSQERLAGGYEQYF
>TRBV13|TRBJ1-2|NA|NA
TGTGCCAGCAGCCTGAGCGGGCGAGGTCCGGCATTTGACGGAGCTAACTATGGCTACACCTTC
CASSLSGRGPAFDGANYGYTF
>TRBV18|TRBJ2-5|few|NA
TGTGCCAGCTCACGATCTACAGGGATACAAGAGACCCAGTACTTC
CASSRSTGIQETQYF
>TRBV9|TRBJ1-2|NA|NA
TGTGCCAGCAGCGTAGATCACGGAAACTATGGCTACACCTTC
CASSVDHGNYGYTF
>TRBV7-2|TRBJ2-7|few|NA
TGTGCCAGCAGCTTAGCGCTTAGGTCGGACGAGCAGTACTTC
CASSLALRSDEQYF
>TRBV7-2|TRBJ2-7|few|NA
TGTGCCAGCAGCTACAGGGACTACGAGCAGTACTTC
CASSYRDYEQYF
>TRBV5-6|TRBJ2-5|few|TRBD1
TGTGCCAGCAGCCCCGGACAGGTCGGAGAGACCCAGTACTTC
CASSPGQVGETQYF
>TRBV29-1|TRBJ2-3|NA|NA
TGCAGCGTTCTTAGGGTCGTGGGGGTATCCACAGATACGCAGTATTTT
CSVLRVVGVSTDTQYF
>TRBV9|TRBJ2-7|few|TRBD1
TGTGCCAGCAGCGTAGGAGGACAGGGCTACGAGCAGTACTTC
CASSVGGQGYEQYF
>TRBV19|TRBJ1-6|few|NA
TGTGCCAGTAGCAGCTCCTATAATTCACCCCTCCACTTT
CASSSSYNSPLHF
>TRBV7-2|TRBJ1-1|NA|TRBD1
TGTGCCAGCAGCTTAGTACAGGGGGCAGAGGCTTTCTTT
CASSLVQGAEAFF
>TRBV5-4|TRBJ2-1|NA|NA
TGTGCCAGCAGCCTAACGGGGTTTGGAGAGCAGTTCTTC
CASSLTGFGEQFF
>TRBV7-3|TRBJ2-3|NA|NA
TGTGCCAGCAGCTCCTCAACAGATACGCAGTATTTT
CASSSSTDTQYF
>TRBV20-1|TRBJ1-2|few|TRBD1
TGCAGTGCTAGACGACAGGGTGGCTACACCTTC
CSARRQGGYTF
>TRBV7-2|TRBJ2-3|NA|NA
TGTGCCAGCAGGAAGTCGTTTTTGACGCAGTATTTT
CASRKSFLTQYF
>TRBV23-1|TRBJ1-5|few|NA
TGCGCCAGCAGTCAATCGGGGGATACAGGGATGTCGAATCAGCCCCAGCATTTT
CASSQSGDTGMSNQPQHF
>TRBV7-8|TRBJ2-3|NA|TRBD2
TGTGCCAGCAGCCGCCAAACTCTAGCGGGAGTCGCAGATACGCAGTATTTT
CASSRQTLAGVADTQYF
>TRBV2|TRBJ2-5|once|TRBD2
TGTGCCAGCAGCCGCCAGGCGGGAGGCCGCCAAGAGACCCAGTACTTC
CASSRQAGGRQETQYF
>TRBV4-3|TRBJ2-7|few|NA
TGCGCCAGCAGCCAAGCCGAAGGATACTCCTACGAGCAGTACTTC
CASSQAEGYSYEQYF
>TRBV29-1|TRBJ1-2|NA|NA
TGCAGCGTCGCCCGGGACGGAAACAACTATGGCTACACCTTC
CSVARDGNNYGYTF
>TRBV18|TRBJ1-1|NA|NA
TGTGCCAGCTCACCGGCACGGGCGGACACTGAAGCTTTCTTT
CASSPARADTEAFF
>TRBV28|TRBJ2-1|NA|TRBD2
TGTGCCAGCAGTTTATCCCCACTGGGACTAGCGGGAGGGCGTCAGCAGTTCTTC
CASSLSPLGLAGGRQQFF
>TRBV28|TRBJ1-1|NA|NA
TGTGCCAGCAGTTTAGGAAGGACTGAAGCTTTCTTT
CASSLGRTEAFF
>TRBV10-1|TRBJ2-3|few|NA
TGCGCCAGCAGTGAGTCTCCAGCGGGCCCGAGCACAGATACGCAGTATTTT
CASSESPAGPSTDTQYF
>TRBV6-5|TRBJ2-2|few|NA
TGTGCCAGCAGCCTCCTGGGACCCACCGGGGAGCTGTTTTTT
CASSLLGPTGELFF
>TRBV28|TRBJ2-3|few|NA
TGTGCCAGCGGGACTAGCACAGATACGCAGTATTTT
CASGTSTDTQYF
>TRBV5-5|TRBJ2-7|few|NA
TGTGCCAGCAGTTTTACTAGTACCTACGAGCAGTACTTC
CASSFTSTYEQYF
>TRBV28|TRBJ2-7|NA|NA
TGTGCCAGCAGTTTAAAAGCGCTCGAGCAGTACTTC
CASSLKALEQYF
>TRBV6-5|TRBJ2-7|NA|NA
TGTGCCAGCAGTTCCGGTGGGATACGCGAGCAGTACTTC
CASSSGGIREQYF
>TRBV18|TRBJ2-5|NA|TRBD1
TGTGCCAGCTCACCTAGGGGACAGGGCGTGGAGACCCAGTACTTC
CASSPRGQGVETQYF
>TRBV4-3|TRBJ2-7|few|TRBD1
TGCGCCAGCAGCCAAGTGGCCGGGACAGGGTCCTACGAGCAGTACTTC
CASSQVAGTGSYEQYF